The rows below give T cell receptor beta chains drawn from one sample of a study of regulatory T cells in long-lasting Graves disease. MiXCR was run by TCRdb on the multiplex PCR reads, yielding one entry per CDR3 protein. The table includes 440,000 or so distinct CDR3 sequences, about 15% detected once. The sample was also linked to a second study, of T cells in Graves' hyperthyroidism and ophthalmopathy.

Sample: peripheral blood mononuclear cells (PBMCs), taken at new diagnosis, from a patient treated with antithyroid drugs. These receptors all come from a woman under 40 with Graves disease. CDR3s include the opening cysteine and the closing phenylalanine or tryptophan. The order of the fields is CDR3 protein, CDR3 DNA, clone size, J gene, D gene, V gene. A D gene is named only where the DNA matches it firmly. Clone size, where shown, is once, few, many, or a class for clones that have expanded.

CDR3: CASSPRQGAGNQPQHF
DNA: TGTGCCAGCAGTCCACGGCAGGGGGCAGGCAATCAGCCCCAGCATTTT
size: .
J: TRBJ1-5
D: TRBD1
V: TRBV28

CDR3: CASSPRGLAGGIDTQYF
DNA: TGTGCCAGCAGCCCGCGAGGACTAGCGGGAGGGATAGATACGCAGTATTTT
size: .
J: TRBJ2-3
D: TRBD2
V: TRBV11-3

CDR3: CASSRATSFYTDTQYF
DNA: TGTGCCAGCTCCCGAGCGACTAGTTTTTACACAGATACGCAGTATTTT
size: few
J: TRBJ2-3
D: .
V: TRBV7-9

CDR3: CASSILTSGEAADTQYF
DNA: TGTGCCAGTAGTATCCTCACTAGCGGTGAGGCCGCAGATACGCAGTATTTT
size: many
J: TRBJ2-3
D: TRBD2
V: TRBV19

CDR3: CASSLDRVRTEAFF
DNA: TGTGCCAGCAGCTTAGACAGGGTCAGGACTGAAGCTTTCTTT
size: many
J: TRBJ1-1
D: .
V: TRBV7-2

CDR3: CASSPHTSLVWSYDEQYF
DNA: TGTGCCAGTAGTCCCCATACCTCACTAGTTTGGAGCTATGACGAGCAGTACTTC
size: .
J: TRBJ2-7
D: .
V: TRBV19

CDR3: CASSYSGLAMGNEQFF
DNA: TGTGCCAGCAGTTACTCAGGGCTAGCGATGGGGAATGAGCAGTTCTTC
size: few
J: TRBJ2-1
D: .
V: TRBV6-2/TRBV6-3

CDR3: CASSFGRTIRGYTF
DNA: TGTGCCAGCAGCTTCGGACGGACAATCCGCGGCTACACCTTC
size: many
J: TRBJ1-2
D: .
V: TRBV5-6

CDR3: CASSQVETSGSIQQFF
DNA: TGCGCCAGCAGCCAAGTAGAAACTAGCGGGAGTATTCAGCAGTTCTTC
size: few
J: TRBJ2-1
D: TRBD2
V: TRBV4-1

CDR3: CSARGQAFKGNNSPLHF
DNA: TGCAGTGCGAGAGGACAGGCCTTCAAGGGAAATAATTCACCCCTCCACTTT
size: .
J: TRBJ1-6
D: TRBD1
V: TRBV20-1

CDR3: CATSTDRQGEGTEAFF
DNA: TGTGCCACCAGCACTGACAGACAGGGAGAGGGGACTGAAGCTTTCTTT
size: many
J: TRBJ1-1
D: TRBD1
V: TRBV19

CDR3: CSASGTGVSGTEAFF
DNA: TGCAGTGCTAGTGGGACAGGCGTAAGTGGCACTGAAGCTTTCTTT
size: .
J: TRBJ1-1
D: TRBD1
V: TRBV20-1

CDR3: CASSETSGTSGIVQYF
DNA: TGTGCCAGCAGTGAAACATCCGGGACTAGCGGGATCGTCCAGTACTTC
size: many
J: TRBJ2-5
D: TRBD2
V: TRBV6-2/TRBV6-3